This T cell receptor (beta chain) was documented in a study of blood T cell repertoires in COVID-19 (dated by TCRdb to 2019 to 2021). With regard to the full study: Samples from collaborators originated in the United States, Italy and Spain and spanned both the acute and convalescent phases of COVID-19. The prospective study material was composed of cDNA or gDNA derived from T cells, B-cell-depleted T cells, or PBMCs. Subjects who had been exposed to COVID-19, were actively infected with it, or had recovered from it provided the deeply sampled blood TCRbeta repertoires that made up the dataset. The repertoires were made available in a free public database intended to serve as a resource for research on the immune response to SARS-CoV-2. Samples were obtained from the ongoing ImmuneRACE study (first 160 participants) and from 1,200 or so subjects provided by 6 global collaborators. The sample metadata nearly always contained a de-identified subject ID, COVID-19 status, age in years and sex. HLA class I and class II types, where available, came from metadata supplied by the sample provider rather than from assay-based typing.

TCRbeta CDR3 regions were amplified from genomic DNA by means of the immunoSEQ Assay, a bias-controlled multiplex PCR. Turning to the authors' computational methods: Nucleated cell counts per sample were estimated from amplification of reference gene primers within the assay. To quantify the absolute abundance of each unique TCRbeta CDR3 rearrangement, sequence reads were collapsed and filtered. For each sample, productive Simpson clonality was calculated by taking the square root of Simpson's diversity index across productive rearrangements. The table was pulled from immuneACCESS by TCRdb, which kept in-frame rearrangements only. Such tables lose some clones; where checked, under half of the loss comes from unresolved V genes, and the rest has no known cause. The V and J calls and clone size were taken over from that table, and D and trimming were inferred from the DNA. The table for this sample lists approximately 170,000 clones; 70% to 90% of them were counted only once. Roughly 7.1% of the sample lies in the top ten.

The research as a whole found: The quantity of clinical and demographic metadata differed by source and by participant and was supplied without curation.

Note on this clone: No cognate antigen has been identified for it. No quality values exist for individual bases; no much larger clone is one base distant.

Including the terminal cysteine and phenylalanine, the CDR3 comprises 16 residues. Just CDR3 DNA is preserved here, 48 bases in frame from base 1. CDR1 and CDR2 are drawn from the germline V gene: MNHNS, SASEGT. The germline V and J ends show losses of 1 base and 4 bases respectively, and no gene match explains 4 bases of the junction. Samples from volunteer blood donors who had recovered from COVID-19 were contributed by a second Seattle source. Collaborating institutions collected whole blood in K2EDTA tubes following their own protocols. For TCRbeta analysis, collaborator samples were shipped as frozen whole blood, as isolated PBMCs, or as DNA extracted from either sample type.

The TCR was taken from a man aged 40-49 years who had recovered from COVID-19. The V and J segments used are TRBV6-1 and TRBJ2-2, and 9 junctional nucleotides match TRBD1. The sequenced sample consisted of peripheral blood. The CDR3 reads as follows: CASSEVGTGSTGELFF. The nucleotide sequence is TGTGCCAGCAGTGAAGTAGGGACAGGGAGCACCGGGGAGCTGTTTTTT.